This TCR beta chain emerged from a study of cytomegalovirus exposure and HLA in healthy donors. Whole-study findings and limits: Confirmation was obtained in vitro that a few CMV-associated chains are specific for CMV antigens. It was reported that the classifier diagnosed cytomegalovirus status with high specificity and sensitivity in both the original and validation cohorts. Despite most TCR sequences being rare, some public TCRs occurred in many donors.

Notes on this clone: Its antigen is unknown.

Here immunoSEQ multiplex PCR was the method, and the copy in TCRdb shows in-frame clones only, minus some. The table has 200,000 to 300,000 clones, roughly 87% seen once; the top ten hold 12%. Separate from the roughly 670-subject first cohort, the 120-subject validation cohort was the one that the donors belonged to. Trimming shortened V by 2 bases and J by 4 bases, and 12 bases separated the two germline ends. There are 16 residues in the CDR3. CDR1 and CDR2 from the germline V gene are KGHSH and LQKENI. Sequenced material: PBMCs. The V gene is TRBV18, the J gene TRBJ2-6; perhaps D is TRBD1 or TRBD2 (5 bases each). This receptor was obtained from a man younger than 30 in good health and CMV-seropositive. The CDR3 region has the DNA TGTGCCAGCTCACCAGGGTCGGGGACGGGGGCCAACGTCCTGACTTTC. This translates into CASSPGSGTGANVLTF.